This TCR beta chain is drawn from a study of cytomegalovirus exposure and HLA in healthy donors. The primer mix had 60 Vbeta and 13 Jbeta primers. Assay used: immunoSEQ multiplex PCR; TCRdb lists only in-frame clones, some missing. This sample carries approximately 170,000 clones, around four fifths of them seen once, and the ten largest clones take about 3.1%. CDR3 length: 14 amino acids. The trim removed 1 base at V and 7 bases at J, leaving 3 bases unmatched. CDR1 MNHNS and CDR2 SASEGT come from the germline V gene. This clonotype originated in a female donor in good health and CMV-seronegative. The rearrangement uses TRBV6-1 and TRBJ1-2; TRBD1 matches 10 bases. Sequenced input: PBMCs. As DNA, the CDR3 is TGTGCCAGCAGTGAAGAGGGGACAGGGGCTGGCTACACCTTC. It specifies CASSEEGTGAGYTF.